The 25 T cell receptor beta chains reported below all come from one sample, sequenced in a study of blood T cells in healthy people across ages. Next came a second PCR, run for about 7 to 12 cycles, which used a sample-barcoded 5' primer along with a J-beta primer mix. Each CDR3 protein gets one entry after TCRdb re-called the 5' RACE reads with MiXCR. The sample gives under 750,000 distinct CDR3 sequences, roughly 43% of which show up once; around 25% is in the top ten. The sample taken for sequencing was blood. The receptors shown here come from an older man in good health.

This clonotype was counted a few times. The V and J genes are TRBV20-1 and TRBJ1-2; 8 positions agree with TRBD1. The CDR3 covers 12 residues. J gave up 5 bases and V 4 bases, and 3 bases lay outside the gene matches. Germline-derived CDR1 and CDR2 are DFQATT and SNEGSKA (reference sequence). CDR3 amino acids: CSANDRGYGYTF. The CDR3 bases are TGCAGTGCTAATGACAGGGGTTATGGCTACACCTTC.

This chain connects TRBV3-1 to TRBJ1-6, with a tentative D call TRBD1 (6 bases). CDR1 LGHDT and CDR2 YNNKEL come from the germline V gene (reference sequence). CDR3 length: 17 residues. V was shortened by 4 bases and J by 6 bases, with 19 bases between the two germline ends. This CDR3 reads CASSPRAGQLGNSPLHF. Written as DNA, the CDR3 is TGTGCCAGCAGCCCCCGGGCCGGACAGCTCGGTAATTCACCCCTCCACTTT.

With respect to this clonotype: One base away lies a much larger clone, so this may be a sequencing read error. The J gene is TRBJ2-7, the V gene TRBV29-1; D remains unclear. This CDR3 spans 11 amino acids. Germline CDR1 and CDR2: SQVTM and ANQGSEA. CDR3 residues: CGAQTGYEQYF. The CDR3 DNA reads as TGCGGCGCCCAGACTGGCTACGAGCAGTACTTC.

This clonotype has just a few counts. The chain has TRBV10-3 and TRBJ2-7; 10 bases match TRBD2. This CDR3 comprises 15 residues. Germline V gene lookup returns CDR1 ENHRY and CDR2 SYGVKD. The trim removed 2 bases at V and 1 base at J, leaving 2 bases unmatched. The chain's CDR3 is CAISEGTSDSYEQYF. CDR3 coding DNA: TGTGCCATCAGTGAGGGGACTAGCGATTCCTACGAGCAGTACTTC.

The chain couples TRBV6-5 to TRBJ1-1; unclear D gene. CDR1 is MNHEY, CDR2 SVGAGI, per germline. With 2 bases removed from V and 0 bases from J, the gap between germline ends came to 10 bases. The CDR3 is made up of 15 amino acids. The DNA of the CDR3 is TGTGCCAGCAGTTACGTCCCGGGGATGAACACTGAAGCTTTCTTT. This gives the protein CASSYVPGMNTEAFF.

This clonotype was seen only a few times. V gene TRBV24-1 combines with J gene TRBJ1-2, with D unclear. Trimming shortened V by 4 bases and J by 8 bases, and 13 bases separated the two germline ends. Germline loops: CDR1 KGHDR, CDR2 SFDVKD. The CDR3 totals 13 residues. The CDR3 DNA sequence: TGTGCCACCAGTGACGAATCACGGGGAGGCTACACCTTC. Its translation: CATSDESRGGYTF.

V and J are TRBV7-9 and TRBJ1-1; weak D call: TRBD1 (5 bases). The CDR3 loop spans 11 amino acids. V lost 8 bases and J 10 bases, leaving 14 bases between the germline ends. Germline V gene data show CDR1 as SEHNR and CDR2 as FQNEAQ (reference sequence). The CDR3 region is CASRSTEGAFF. The CDR3 bases are TGTGCCAGCCGTTCGACAGAAGGAGCTTTCTTT.

Turning to this clonotype: One junction end disagrees with the germline gene, perhaps due to a read error. The chain joins TRBV5-6 to TRBJ2-1, with D uncertain. CDR3 length: 11 residues. Per the germline V gene, CDR1 is SGHDT and CDR2 is YYEEEE. This CDR3 is CVSSPRNEQFF. CDR3 bases: TGTGTCAGCAGCCCACGGAATGAGCAGTTCTTC.

J is TRBJ1-4 and V is TRBV4-1; D not resolved. The V end was cut by 3 bases, the J end by 8 bases, with 13 bases between. The CDR3 has 14 residues. Germline V CDR1 and CDR2: MGHRA, YSYEKL. In nucleotides, the CDR3 is TGCGCCAGCAGCCAGGTGCCCGGGGAGGAAAAACTGTTTTTT. Translating gives CASSQVPGEEKLFF.

This clonotype has at least ten counts. The CDR3 coding sequence is TGTGCCAGCAAAGACAGGGACACTGAAGCTTTCTTT. This encodes CASKDRDTEAFF. The V gene is TRBV6-6, the J gene TRBJ1-1, with 7 bases matching TRBD1. The CDR3 runs to 12 residues. The germline V gene has CDR1 MNHNY and CDR2 SVGAGI (reference sequence). With V trimmed by 7 bases and J by 3 bases, 2 bases remained unmatched.

The CDR3 DNA follows: TGTGCCATCAGTGACAAGGGGATCGGGGGTTACGAGCAGTACTTC. It translates to CAISDKGIGGYEQYF. This rearrangement joins TRBV10-3 to TRBJ2-7; tentatively, D is TRBD2 (6 bases). The CDR3 contains 15 residues. Trimming pared 3 bases from V and 4 bases from J, leaving 16 bases between. Germline loops: CDR1 ENHRY, CDR2 SYGVKD.

V is TRBV7-3 and J is TRBJ2-5; 12 bases fit TRBD2. With V trimmed by 5 bases and J by 0 bases, 4 bases remained unmatched. The CDR3 extends over 16 amino acids. Germline CDR1 is SGHTA and CDR2 is FQGTGA. This CDR3 is CASSPTSGSYQETQYF. Written as DNA, the CDR3 is TGTGCCAGCAGCCCGACTAGCGGGAGTTACCAAGAGACCCAGTACTTC.

V gene TRBV7-9 combines with J gene TRBJ2-4; 8 bases agree with TRBD2. Germline V gives CDR1 SEHNR, CDR2 FQNEAQ (reference sequence). The CDR3 sequence is 16 residues long. Trimming cost V 2 bases and J 9 bases; bases outside gene matches: 12. CDR3 protein: CASSLYGGGTPGIQYF. Here the CDR3 DNA reads TGTGCCAGCAGCTTATATGGCGGGGGGACCCCCGGCATTCAGTACTTC.

The chain combines TRBV7-9 with TRBJ1-4, with TRBD1 identical over 7 bases. In germline, CDR1 is SEHNR, CDR2 FQNEAQ (reference sequence). The CDR3 is 16 residues long. Germline trimming cut 0 bases from V and 9 bases from J; bases unmatched to any gene: 10. The CDR3: CASSLARGGERKKLFF. DNA of the CDR3: TGTGCCAGCAGCTTAGCCAGAGGGGGCGAGAGAAAAAAACTGTTTTTT.

V is TRBV29-1 and J is TRBJ2-6; weak D call: TRBD2 (6 bases). V gave up 7 bases and J gave up 0 bases, with 16 bases separating them. This CDR3 region has 16 residues. CDR1 is SQVTM, CDR2 ANQGSEA, per germline. The CDR3 sequence is CSARGTASSGANVLTF. The DNA of the CDR3 is TGCAGCGCCCGCGGGACGGCAAGCTCTGGGGCCAACGTCCTGACTTTC. Combining the CDR3 with reference TRBV29-1 and TRBJ2-6 gives the whole variable domain SAVISQKPSRDICQRGTSLTIQCQVDSQVTMMFWYRQQPGQSLTLIATANQGSEATYESGFVIDKFPISRPNLTFSTLTVSNMSPEDSSIYLCSARGTASSGANVLTFGAGSRLTVL.

This clonotype was seen ten or more times. This sequence joins TRBV6-6 and TRBJ2-7, with D perhaps TRBD2 (6 bases). In germline, CDR1 is MNHNY, CDR2 SVGAGI (reference sequence). This CDR3 is 12 amino acids long. Trimming removed 5 bases at V and 6 bases at J, with 11 bases between. Written as DNA, the CDR3 is TGTGCCAGCAGTCGGGGGTCTAGCGAGCAGTACTTC. Translation gives CASSRGSSEQYF.

This rearrangement joins TRBV12-3 or TRBV12-4 to TRBJ2-1; 8 bases fit TRBD1. CDR3 length: 16 residues. With 4 bases clipped from V and 3 bases from J, the junction kept 8 bases outside the gene matches. The CDR3 coding sequence is TGTGCCAGCAGTTGGTCGCTCGGGACAGGCTACAATGAGCAGTTCTTC. It is translated as CASSWSLGTGYNEQFF.

The rearrangement links TRBV20-1 to TRBJ2-7, with D unclear. This CDR3 has 13 amino acids. Germline V gene lookup returns CDR1 DFQATT and CDR2 SNEGSKA (reference sequence). Trimming took off 3 bases at V and 4 bases at J, with 13 bases between the two ends. The DNA for the CDR3 is TGCAGTGCTAGGAGCAGGCCTATTTACGAGCAGTACTTC. Protein sequence: CSARSRPIYEQYF.

This clonotype has only a few counts. The chain carries TRBV5-1 and TRBJ1-1; D remains unclear. CDR3 size: 13 residues. Trimming pared 0 bases from V and 2 bases from J, leaving 5 bases between. Germline V CDR1 and CDR2: SGHRS, YFSETQ. The CDR3 DNA sequence: TGCGCCAGCAGCTTGGTAGTTAACACTGAAGCTTTCTTT. Translating it yields CASSLVVNTEAFF.

The V gene is TRBV4-1, the J gene TRBJ2-7; D possibly corresponds to TRBD1 (6 bases). Germline CDR1 reads MGHRA; CDR2 reads YSYEKL. The CDR3 length is 15 residues. Trimming took off 4 bases at V and 2 bases at J, with 15 bases between the two ends. DNA of the CDR3: TGCGCCAGCAGCCCTACTGGGGGCAATACCTACGAGCAGTACTTC. It codes for CASSPTGGNTYEQYF.

This clonotype was counted many times. The rearrangement uses TRBV6-5 and TRBJ2-7; D possibly corresponds to TRBD2 (6 bases). V was trimmed by 5 bases and J by 3 bases, leaving 17 bases between them. Germline values: CDR1 MNHEY, CDR2 SVGAGI. The CDR3 runs 15 residues. The CDR3 DNA reads TGTGCCAGCAGTCCTCCCGGGAGCCGAATCTACGAGCAGTACTTC. Translated, it gives CASSPPGSRIYEQYF.

Regarding this clonotype: A read error may be the cause here, since a much bigger clone is one base away. The V gene is TRBV6-5, the J gene TRBJ2-5; TRBD2 matches 7 bases. The CDR3 has 12 amino acids. With V trimmed by 6 bases and J by 4 bases, 2 bases remained unmatched. CDR1 is MNHEY, CDR2 SVGAGI, per germline. The CDR3 nucleotides are TGTGCCAGCAGGGGGAGGGGAGAGACCCAGTACTTC. Protein: CASRGRGETQYF.

The genes are TRBV20-1 and TRBJ1-6; the D is unclear. CDR1 and CDR2 (germline): DFQATT, SNEGSKA (reference sequence). This CDR3 spans 15 amino acids. The germline V and J ends were trimmed by 0 bases and 10 bases, with 16 bases remaining between them. This CDR3 reads CSARDSGMESSPLHF. Here the CDR3 DNA reads TGCAGTGCTAGAGATAGCGGGATGGAAAGCTCACCCCTCCACTTT.

In its sample, this clonotype was seen a few times. The V and J genes are TRBV12-3 or TRBV12-4 and TRBJ1-2; D is perhaps TRBD1 (5 bases). The CDR3 has 14 residues. V was pared by 3 bases and J by 3 bases, with 11 bases between. In DNA, the CDR3 is TGTGCCAGCAGTTTGCGGGGACCGGACTATGGCTACACCTTC. It translates to CASSLRGPDYGYTF.

The chain combines TRBV20-1 with TRBJ1-3; possibly TRBD1 for D (5 bases). In germline, CDR1 is DFQATT, CDR2 SNEGSKA (reference sequence). Trimming removed 0 bases from V and 4 bases from J, with 16 bases in between. CDR3 length equals 16 residues. The CDR3 DNA reads TGCAGTGCTAGAGATTTAAGAGGGGTTAGCGGAAACACCATATATTTT. This codes for CSARDLRGVSGNTIYF.